These 12 T cell receptor beta chains originate from one sample sequenced in a study of radiotherapy plus CTLA-4 blockade in lung cancer. Using immunoSEQ multiplex PCR, the repertoire was profiled, and TCRdb retains in-frame clones only, with some absent. This repertoire shows approximately 94,000 clones, approximately 82% found once; its top ten account for more than 20%. The specimen comprised peripheral blood, sampled from a patient treated with radiotherapy plus ipilimumab. These receptors were collected from a human donor with non-small cell lung cancer that progressed on radiotherapy plus ipilimumab.

The chain recombines TRBV19 with TRBJ1-2; perhaps TRBD1 as D (6 bases). This CDR3 is built from 14 residues. The V end lost 4 bases, the J end lost 4 bases, and 13 bases lay between the germline ends. The germline gives CDR1 LNHDA, CDR2 SQIVND (reference sequence). CDR3 loop: CASSTNRAGYGYTF. The CDR3 coding sequence is TGTGCCAGTAGTACCAACAGGGCGGGCTATGGCTACACCTTC.

The genes are TRBV5-1 and TRBJ2-1; tentatively, D is TRBD2 (6 bases). Trimming pared 4 bases from V and 0 bases from J, leaving 11 bases between. Germline V gives CDR1 SGHRS, CDR2 YFSETQ. The CDR3 is made up of 15 amino acids. This CDR3 reads CASSLSGYSYNEQFF. The CDR3 coding sequence is TGCGCCAGCAGCCTTAGCGGATACTCCTACAATGAGCAGTTCTTC.

V gene TRBV6-6 combines with J gene TRBJ2-2; weak D call: TRBD1 (5 bases). V shed 3 bases and J shed 1 base, with 12 bases lying between them. CDR3 length: 16 residues. Germline V CDR1 and CDR2: MNHNY, SVGAGI (reference sequence). DNA for the CDR3: TGTGCCAGCAGTTATAGGCCCAGGGAGAACACCGGGGAGCTGTTTTTT. It encodes CASSYRPRENTGELFF.

There are a few counts of this clone. V usage is TRBV28 and J usage is TRBJ1-5, with TRBD1 matching over 8 bases. Germline V lookup: CDR1 MDHEN, CDR2 SYDVKM. With 4 bases clipped from V and 5 bases from J, the junction kept 10 bases outside the gene matches. CDR3 length: 16 residues. In DNA form, the CDR3 reads TGTGCCAGCAGTTCCGACAGGGGCGGCATATATCAGCCCCAGCATTTT. This codes for CASSSDRGGIYQPQHF.

The chain joins TRBV27 to TRBJ2-7; the match to TRBD2 covers 10 bases. Germline V gene data show CDR1 as MNHEY and CDR2 as SMNVEV (reference sequence). This CDR3 has 13 amino acids. With V trimmed by 4 bases and J by 5 bases, 2 bases remained unmatched. The CDR3 region has the DNA TGTGCCAGCAGTTCCCTAGCGGGAGACGAGCAGTACTTC. Its translation is CASSSLAGDEQYF.

The rearrangement joins TRBV27 to TRBJ2-7; TRBD1 agrees at 7 bases. V lost 10 bases and J lost 5; bases outside the gene matches: 8. This CDR3 region has 12 residues. CDR1 is MNHEY and CDR2 is SMNVEV in the germline V gene (reference sequence). The CDR3 is CATRQGDDEQYV. The CDR3 region has the DNA TGTGCCACCAGACAGGGTGACGACGAGCAGTACGTC.

This chain uses TRBV5-1 with TRBJ2-5, with TRBD1 matching 9 bases. The CDR3 contains 15 residues. With 4 bases clipped from V and 7 bases from J, the junction kept 11 bases outside the gene matches. Per the germline V gene, CDR1 is SGHRS and CDR2 is YFSETQ. This CDR3 reads CASSPGTGLIATQYF. The CDR3 region has the DNA TGCGCCAGCAGCCCCGGGACAGGGCTCATTGCGACCCAGTACTTC.

The chain joins TRBV21-1 to TRBJ2-7; the DNA was not used to check the table's D call, TRBD1. TRBV21-1 is a pseudogene segment. The CDR3 is 12 amino acids. CDR3 nucleotide sequence: TGTGCCAGGGCCAGGGGGTCGTCCGAGCAGTACGTC. It translates to CARARGSSEQYV.

This chain connects TRBV5-1 to TRBJ2-1; no firm D call. The CDR3 length is 12 residues. Deletions cut 1 base from V and 7 bases from J, with 6 bases between. CDR1 and CDR2 (germline): SGHRS, YFSETQ. CDR3 nucleotide sequence: TGCGCCAGCAGCTTGCTCGAGAATGAGCAGTTCTTC. This translates into CASSLLENEQFF.

This clone occurred once. The rearrangement uses TRBV5-1 and TRBJ2-7, with 8 positions matching TRBD1. Germline V gene sequence: CDR1 SGHRS, CDR2 YFSETQ. CDR3 length: 12 residues. CDR3 coding DNA: TGCGCGGTGATGACAGGGGACTACGAGCAGTACGTC. Translating it yields CAVMTGDYEQYV.

In DNA, the CDR3 is TGCGCCAGCAGCCCGACAGGGAATGAAAAACTGTTTTTT. Translating it yields CASSPTGNEKLFF. The gene calls are TRBV5-1 and TRBJ1-4; 7 positions match TRBD1. Germline trimming cut 4 bases from V and 5 bases from J; bases unmatched to any gene: 2. CDR1 SGHRS and CDR2 YFSETQ come from the germline V gene. The CDR3 contains 13 residues.

The chain combines TRBV28 with TRBJ1-5, with 8 bases aligning to TRBD1. CDR1 and CDR2 from the germline V gene are MDHEN and SYDVKM. Unmatched junction bases numbered 4, after V lost 7 bases and J lost 2 bases. This CDR3 is 14 amino acids long. The CDR3 bases are TGTGCCAGCATTCAGGGGGCAGGCAATCAGCCCCAGCATTTT. Encoded protein: CASIQGAGNQPQHF.